This section outlines one T cell receptor beta chain sequence together with its context. The antigen is not known. The data are from a study of shared clonotypes between healthy human individuals. Study-level points and caveats: The study drew on few donors, limiting represented genetic and exposure-history diversity. Generally, naive subsets (rather than memory subsets) showed larger estimated richness.

Donors had no recently reported acute infections or vaccinations and were HIV-negative. CD4+ cells underwent separation, giving CD45RA+ naive and CD45RA-negative memory subsets. Measured with immunoSEQ multiplex PCR; TCRdb has only the in-frame clones, and not every one. Of 2 million to 2.5 million clones listed, 85% to 95% are singletons. This TCR derives from a man between 18 and 29 years old in good health. Some clones in this sample may be carry-over from other donors' samples. Sequencing was done on a sample of naive CD4+ T cells from PBMCs. The subset denotes: CD45RA+ positively selected.

The chain's CDR3 is CASSEALRGTGHNEQFF. The CDR3 DNA follows: TGTGCCAGCAGTGAAGCGCTTCGGGGGACCGGCCACAATGAGCAGTTCTTC. V is TRBV2 and J is TRBJ2-1, with D perhaps matching TRBD2 (6 bases). V was cut by 0 bases and J by 5 bases, with 17 bases left in between. The CDR3 covers 17 residues. CDR1 is SNHLY, CDR2 FYNNEI, per germline.